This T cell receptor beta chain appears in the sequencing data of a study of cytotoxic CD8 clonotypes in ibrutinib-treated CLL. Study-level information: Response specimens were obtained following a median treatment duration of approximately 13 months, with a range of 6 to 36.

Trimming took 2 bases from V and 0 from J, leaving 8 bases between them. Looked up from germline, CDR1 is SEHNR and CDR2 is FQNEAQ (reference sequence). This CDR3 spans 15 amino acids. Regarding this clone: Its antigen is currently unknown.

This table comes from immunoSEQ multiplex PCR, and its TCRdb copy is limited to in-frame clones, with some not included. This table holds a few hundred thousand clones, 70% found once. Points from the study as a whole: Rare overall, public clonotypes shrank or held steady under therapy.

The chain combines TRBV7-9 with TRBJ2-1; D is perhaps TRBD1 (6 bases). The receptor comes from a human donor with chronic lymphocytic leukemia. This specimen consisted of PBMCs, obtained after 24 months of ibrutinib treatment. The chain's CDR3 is CASSLSGVSYNEQFF. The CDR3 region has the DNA TGTGCCAGCAGCTTATCAGGGGTCTCCTACAATGAGCAGTTCTTC.